The subject of this entry is one TCR beta chain. This clonotype has a handful of counts. Its antigen is currently not known. Base qualities are not at hand, and no much larger clone is one base apart. The sample belongs to a study of T-cell memory formation after mild COVID-19 (dated by TCRdb to the early 2020s). Regarding the study in general: TCR sequence clusters from the two donors were found to be largely donor specific. Longitudinal TCRalpha and TCRbeta repertoire sequencing tracked T-cell clones expanding and contracting after mild COVID-19 in a couple of donors. Two young, previously healthy adult volunteers, one female and one male, were included in the cohort.

Ficoll-Paque density gradient centrifugation was the method used to isolate PBMCs. Results the study describes overall, beyond this receptor: Balanced CD4/CD8 phenotypes were observed for clones contracting from day 15 to 85, whereas a bias towards CD4+ was observed for a second wave of clones expanding from day 15 to 37. The study covered only two mild cases, and larger cohorts including severe cases with pre-infection samples were considered necessary. Contracting CD4+ clones were found mainly in CM and EM memory subsets, while CD8+ clones were enriched in EMRA. Some responding clones were found in pre-infection memory, which suggests that pre-existing cross-reactive memory T cells took part in the SARS-CoV-2 response. Whether the second-wave clones peaking on day 37 were SARS-CoV-2 specific was not confirmed.

Sequencing used an Illumina NovaSeq 6000. TCRalpha and TCRbeta cDNA libraries were built by 5'RACE with constant-segment primers, adding sample barcodes and unique molecular identifiers. Trizol reagent was used to extract RNA from every sample. Library amplification was performed in two PCR steps, and a second sample barcode and Illumina TruSeq adapters were introduced in the second step. Sequencing of libraries was performed on an Illumina NovaSeq with 2 x 150 bp paired-end reads. Per the source publication's procedure: The reads were demultiplexed and collapsed into UMI-guided consensus sequences using migec v1.2.7. With mixcr v2.1.11, UMI consensuses were aligned to TRA and TRB V and J templates and assembled into clonotypes. Clonotypes were classified as expanded or contracted when called significant by both edgeR and NoisET, with noise models trained on biological replicates. For edgeR calls, a false discovery rate-adjusted p below 0.01 and a log2 fold-change threshold of 1 were applied. As an exploratory analysis of dynamics, max-normalized trajectories of the 1000 most abundant clonotypes were examined by PCA with hierarchical clustering. Each responding clone was given a CD4 or CD8 phenotype based on the CD4+ and CD8+ repertoires, which had been sequenced separately. The raw public data were reprocessed by TCRdb itself: fastp quality trimming at Q25, MiXCR clonotype calling, in-frame beta chains only. Each CDR3 protein gets just one entry, which takes the most common genes and DNA from the rows behind it. The V and J calls were not made by the authors but by TCRdb's processing. For this sample there are approximately 52,000 distinct CDR3 sequences; over 8.5% appear just once. The ten largest clones capture around 11% of the sample.

Sequenced input: PBMCs or a T cell subset sorted from them (not recorded which). This clonotype was obtained from an adult woman who had mild COVID-19 (a few samples of this study predate the infection). The sample titles of this study are shuffled in the database, so cell type and time point are left out; the donor was told from shared clones.

The DNA reads as follows: TGTGCCTCGGGCAGCGCGAACACCGGGGAGCTGTTTTTT. Translated, this gives CASGSANTGELFF. Recombination linked TRBV10-3 to TRBJ2-2; no D gene is confidently identified. Trimming takes 11 bases from V and 0 bases from J, and the germline ends sit 10 bases apart. From the cysteine through the phenylalanine, the CDR3 covers 13 amino acids. The kept DNA is CDR3 alone, 39 bases in frame from the first base. Via the germline V gene, CDR1 is ENHRY and CDR2 SYGVKD.